This entry features one TCR beta chain sequence. A Seattle source enrolled patients during active infection and followed them longitudinally. The data originate from a study of blood T cell repertoires in COVID-19. The CDR3 loop spans 13 amino acids. The germline V and J ends were trimmed by 7 bases and 2 bases, with 8 bases remaining between them. Germline V gives CDR1 ENHRY, CDR2 SYGVKD. Sequencing used immunoSEQ multiplex PCR; TCRdb keeps in-frame clones, though not all of them. The sample lists approximately 110,000 clones, 92% occurring once. Specimen: peripheral blood. The V gene is TRBV10-3, the J gene TRBJ2-2; weak D call: TRBD1 (5 bases). The source is a man between 50 and 59 years old with COVID-19, enrolled during active disease. The CDR3 region is CAITRVNTGELFF. The CDR3 DNA reads TGTGCCATCACCAGGGTTAACACCGGGGAGCTGTTTTTT.